The next 5 T cell receptor beta chains were all read from a single sample in a study of T-cell reconstitution after alpha-beta-depleted transplantation in children. Researchers prepared the TCRbeta library using unique molecular identifiers, the study reports. MiXCR, run by TCRdb on the PCR reads, gives a single entry per CDR3 protein. Here the sample spans roughly 500,000 distinct CDR3 sequences, around a third being singletons. Sample: PBMCs from the stem cell graft donor, taken from the stem cell graft. Every receptor here comes from a human donor who donated a stem cell graft to a child with aplastic anemia.

This clonotype was counted between two and nine times. This chain uses TRBV5-1 with TRBJ2-7; D possibly corresponds to TRBD2 (5 bases). Trimming shortened V by 2 bases and J by 3 bases, and 9 bases separated the two germline ends. Germline CDR1 SGHRS, CDR2 YFSETQ. The CDR3 covers 13 residues. CDR3 bases: TGCGCCAGCAGCTTCCGGGGAAACTACGAGCAGTACTTC. This gives the protein CASSFRGNYEQYF.

This clonotype was recorded a few times. This chain links TRBV30 with TRBJ1-1; TRBD1 matches 7 bases. The trim removed 4 bases at V and 0 bases at J, leaving 2 bases unmatched. Germline loops: CDR1 GTSNPN, CDR2 SVGIG (reference sequence). The CDR3 is 13 residues long. The DNA for the CDR3 is TGTGCCTGGACGACAGGGATGAACACTGAAGCTTTCTTT. Its protein product is CAWTTGMNTEAFF. Filled out from reference TRBV30 and TRBJ1-1, the complete variable domain reads SQTIHQWPATLVQPVGSPLSLECTVEGTSNPNLYWYRQAAGRGLQLLFYSVGIGQISSEVPQNLSASRPQDRQFILSSKKLLLSDSGFYLCAWTTGMNTEAFFGQGTRLTVV.

J is TRBJ2-7 and V is TRBV29-1; TRBD1 aligns across 7 bases. Germline-derived CDR1 and CDR2 are SQVTM and ANQGSEA. The ends lost 5 bases at V and 5 bases at J; junction bases unmatched: 3. The CDR3 totals 11 residues. The CDR3 DNA follows: TGCAGCGTTAGACAGGGAAACGAGCAGTACTTC. It translates to CSVRQGNEQYF.

V and J are TRBV20-1 and TRBJ2-1; D is ambiguous. The CDR3 totals 14 residues. The germline CDR1 and CDR2 sequences are DFQATT and SNEGSKA (reference sequence). V gave up 3 bases and J gave up 9 bases, with 18 bases separating them. CDR3 nucleotide sequence: TGCAGTGCTAGTAAGGCAGGCAGTACAATTGAGCAGTTCTTC. Translated, it gives CSASKAGSTIEQFF.

This clonotype was detected a few times. The chain employs TRBV20-1 and TRBJ2-1; 7 nucleotides line up with TRBD2. Germline CDR1 DFQATT, CDR2 SNEGSKA (reference sequence). The junction had 6 bases not matched to a gene; V was cut back by 4 bases and J by 9 bases. The CDR3 is 12 amino acids. CDR3 coding DNA: TGCAGTGCTATACCGACTAGCACTGAGCAGTTCTTC. Protein product: CSAIPTSTEQFF.